Below are 24 T cell receptor beta chains sequenced from a single sample in a study of T cell clonality in common variable immunodeficiency. Some clones are missing from TCRdb's copy, which holds only in-frame ones; the method was immunoSEQ multiplex PCR. The sample contains 40,000 to 65,000 clones, none occurring once; about 1.8% lies in the top ten. Material for sequencing was peripheral blood mononuclear cells. These receptors all come from a person aged 18 to 70 in good health.

The chain's CDR3 is CASSLPGGAGNQPQYF. The CDR3 bases that were read are TGTGCCAGCAGCTTACCGGGGGGCGCGGGCAATCAGCCT. V gene TRBV7-8 combines with J gene TRBJ2-4; D may be TRBD2 (7 bases). The sequence runs out 3 residues before the end of the CDR3; the remainder is reconstructed from the germline J gene. The CDR3 length is 16 residues. CDR1 and CDR2 from the germline V gene are SGHVS and FQNEAQ.

Many counts were recorded for this clone. The read terminates 3 residues ahead of where the CDR3 ends, so the germline J gene completes it. V and J are TRBV2 and TRBJ2-7, with 10 bases matching TRBD2. CDR3 size: 15 residues. In germline, CDR1 is SNHLY, CDR2 FYNNEI. V was pared by 3 bases and J by 3 bases, with 5 bases of the junction left unmatched. CDR3 DNA (partial): TGTGCCAGCAGTGACCCTAGCGGGAGTGGCTACGAG. This gives the protein CASSDPSGSGYE. The complete CDR3 reads CASSDPSGSGYEQYF.

Worth noting for this clone: An end of the junction does not agree with germline; a read error may underlie this. The missing CDR3 end, 3 residues past where the read stops, is filled in from the germline J gene. This chain connects TRBV7-6 to TRBJ2-3; D gene uncertain. Germline lookup yields CDR1 SGHVS and CDR2 FNYEAQ. The CDR3 is made up of 14 amino acids. The DNA read from the CDR3 is TGTGCCGGCAGCCTCGGTATAACCACAGATACG. Translation: CAGSLGITTDT. The whole CDR3 sequence is CAGSLGITTDTQYF.

This clone was detected many times. The sequence runs out 3 residues before the end of the CDR3; the remainder is reconstructed from the germline J gene. This chain connects TRBV13 to TRBJ2-7; unclear D gene. The CDR3 contains 14 residues. The V end lost 4 bases, the J end lost 0 bases, and 10 bases lay between the germline ends. Per the germline V gene, CDR1 is PRHDT and CDR2 is FYEKMQ (reference sequence). Incomplete CDR3 DNA: TGTGCCAGCAGCTCAACTCGGTTCTCCTACGAG. Translating gives CASSSTRFSYE. The full CDR3 sequence reads CASSSTRFSYEQYF.

The sample holds many counts of this clone. Read data end 3 residues before the CDR3 end; the end is taken from the germline J gene. The rearrangement links TRBV20-1 to TRBJ1-4; the D is unclear. V lost 0 bases to trimming and J lost 7 bases, with 21 bases between them. CDR3 size: 17 residues. CDR1 is DFQATT, CDR2 SNEGSKA, per germline (reference sequence). The sequenced CDR3 bases are TGCAGTGCTAGAGATTCAGGAAGCAGTGTGAGTTTTGAAAAA. Amino acids: CSARDSGSSVSFEK. The whole CDR3 sequence reads CSARDSGSSVSFEKLFF.

This clone came up many times. From the germline J gene comes the end of the CDR3, since the read stops 3 residues before it. This chain links TRBV29-1 with TRBJ1-2, with TRBD1 identical over 7 bases. The germline CDR1 and CDR2 sequences are SQVTM and ANQGSEA. V dropped 1 base and J dropped 7; count of bases not matched to a gene: 6. The CDR3 has 13 amino acids. The covered CDR3 bases are TGCAGCGTTGAAGGGACAGGTTTTAGTGGC. Translating it yields CSVEGTGFSG. The whole CDR3 is CSVEGTGFSGYTF.

This clone was found many times. The read stops 3 residues short of the end of the CDR3; the missing end is completed from the germline J gene. The gene calls are TRBV7-2 and TRBJ2-2, with D tentatively TRBD1 (7 bases). Per germline, CDR1 SGHTA and CDR2 FQGNSA. This CDR3 comprises 14 residues. The CDR3 bases that were read are TGTGCCAGCAGCGTGACAGGGCGGGATTCACCG. It encodes CASSVTGRDSP. The complete CDR3 protein is CASSVTGRDSPLFF. Full variable domain (rest looked up from reference TRBV7-2 and TRBJ2-2): GAGVSQSPSNKVTEKGKDVELRCDPISGHTALYWYRQSLGQGLEFLIYFQGNSAPDKSGLPSDRFSAERTGGSVSTLTIQRTQQEDSAVYLCASSVTGRDSPLFFGEGSRLTVL.

This clone was observed at least ten times. The CDR3 is cut off 3 residues early in the read; its end comes from the germline J gene. The chain employs TRBV6-2 or TRBV6-3 and TRBJ1-2; D is unclear. This CDR3 has 15 amino acids. Germline V gene lookup returns CDR1 MNHEY and CDR2 SVGEGT. CDR3 DNA, as far as it was read: TGTGCCAGCAGCCGAGGGTCCCTCCGGATTGGCGGC. It translates to CASSRGSLRIGG. The full-length CDR3 reads as CASSRGSLRIGGYTF.

This clone was counted between two and nine times. The missing CDR3 end, 3 residues past where the read stops, is filled in from the germline J gene. The rearrangement joins TRBV7-9 to TRBJ2-7, with 12 bases identical to TRBD2. Trimming at V came to 4 bases and at J to 4 bases, leaving 2 bases not matched to a gene. The germline V gene encodes CDR1 SEHNR and CDR2 FQNEAQ (reference sequence). The CDR3 is made up of 14 amino acids. The covered CDR3 bases are TGTGCCAGCAGCTCGACTAGCGGGAGTTACGAG. As protein: CASSSTSGSYE. The full CDR3 reads CASSSTSGSYEQYF.

This clone occurred many times. The observed sequence ends 3 residues before the CDR3 terminus, with the missing tail filled in from the germline J gene. V gene TRBV7-8 combines with J gene TRBJ1-4, with 9 positions matching TRBD1. The ends lost 1 base at V and 8 bases at J; junction bases unmatched: 14. The germline CDR1 and CDR2 sequences are SGHVS and FQNEAQ. This CDR3 has 18 residues. The CDR3 loop is CASSLVWTGALGIEKLFF. The covered CDR3 bases are TGTGCCAGCAGCTTAGTTTGGACAGGGGCGTTGGGTATAGAAAAA.

The table lists this clone with many counts. With the read ending 3 residues before the CDR3 end, the germline J gene is used to fill in that end. The chain uses TRBV20-1 and TRBJ2-2; D perhaps matches TRBD1 (5 bases). Germline V gives CDR1 DFQATT, CDR2 SNEGSKA (reference sequence). This CDR3 has 14 amino acids. The CDR3 region is CSARWGSGANVLFF. The DNA read from the CDR3 is TGCAGTGCTAGATGGGGTTCTGGGGCCAACGTG.

This clone was recorded many times. The CDR3 goes on 3 residues after the read ends, and that part is filled in from the germline J gene. The chain uses TRBV20-1 and TRBJ1-5; 10 bases align to TRBD1. The V and J ends lost 2 bases and 7 bases, in that order; junction bases with no gene match: 8. Germline V gene data show CDR1 as DFQATT and CDR2 as SNEGSKA (reference sequence). The CDR3 extends over 15 amino acids. The CDR3 DNA, read in part, is TGCAGTGCTAGATACGGGACAGGGGAATCGCAGCCC. Translation: CSARYGTGESQP. The whole CDR3 protein reads CSARYGTGESQPQHF.

At least ten counts were recorded for this clone. The read ends 3 residues early relative to the CDR3; the germline J gene fills the gap. V is TRBV20-1 and J is TRBJ2-2; tentatively, D is TRBD2 (5 bases). Germline V gene data show CDR1 as DFQATT and CDR2 as SNEGSKA (reference sequence). V lost 1 base, J lost 1 base, and 13 bases lay in between. This CDR3 is built from 16 residues. The sequenced part of the CDR3 DNA is TGCAGTGCTAGAGTTAGCGCGGATGGGAACACCGGGGAG. It encodes CSARVSADGNTGE. The entire CDR3 reads CSARVSADGNTGELFF.

At least ten counts were recorded for this clone. The observed sequence ends 3 residues before the CDR3 terminus, with the missing tail filled in from the germline J gene. V is TRBV18 and J is TRBJ2-6, with 8 bases aligning to TRBD1. Germline CDR1 and CDR2: KGHSH and LQKENI. The CDR3 sequence is 21 residues long. The V gene end was trimmed by 6 bases and the J gene end by 0 bases; junction bases not matched to a gene: 19. The CDR3: CASSRNAGGADVASGANVLTF. Partial CDR3 DNA: TGTGCCAGCTCTCGTAACGCAGGGGGCGCGGACGTAGCCTCTGGGGCCAACGTC.

This clone was found many times. The read stops 3 residues short of the end of the CDR3; the missing end is completed from the germline J gene. V gene TRBV5-5 combines with J gene TRBJ2-7; possible D gene TRBD2, 5 bases. This CDR3 region has 15 residues. The V gene's germline CDR1 is SGHKS and CDR2 YYEKEE (reference sequence). V was trimmed by 0 bases and J by 1 base, leaving 11 bases between them. The CDR3: CASSLGQGGSYEQYF. The sequenced part of the CDR3 DNA is TGTGCCAGCAGCTTGGGACAAGGAGGATCCTACGAG.

In its sample, this clone was seen many times. The covered CDR3 bases are TGCAGCGTTGAAGCTAGAAGCACCGGGGAG. This gives the protein CSVEARSTGE. From start to end, the CDR3 is CSVEARSTGELFF. The V call is TRBV29-1, the J call TRBJ2-2; D call uncertain. The read halts 3 residues ahead of the CDR3 end, with the missing end drawn from the germline J gene. The CDR3 loop spans 13 amino acids. V lost 1 base to trimming and J lost 4 bases, with 7 bases between them. Germline V gene data show CDR1 as SQVTM and CDR2 as ANQGSEA.

This clone was detected only a few times. Mismatch with germline at one junction end may stem from a read error. The read gets to within 3 residues of the CDR3 end, and the germline J gene fills in the rest. This rearrangement joins TRBV19 to TRBJ1-1; D gene uncertain. The CDR3 loop spans 15 amino acids. Per the germline V gene, CDR1 is LNHDA and CDR2 is SQIVND (reference sequence). CDR3 loop: CASSLGRGMNTKAFF. Partial CDR3 DNA: TGTGCCAGTAGCCTCGGACGGGGAATGAACACTAAA.

Only a few counts were recorded for this clone. The sequence runs out 3 residues before the end of the CDR3; the remainder is reconstructed from the germline J gene. The chain combines TRBV19 with TRBJ1-2; perhaps TRBD1 as D (6 bases). In germline, CDR1 is LNHDA, CDR2 SQIVND (reference sequence). CDR3 size: 14 residues. This CDR3 is CASSTSSQGYDYTF. The CDR3 DNA, read in part, is TGTGCCAGTAGTACCTCCTCACAGGGATACGAC.

This clone was observed many times. The read gets to within 3 residues of the CDR3 end, and the germline J gene fills in the rest. The chain has TRBV19 and TRBJ1-2; TRBD1 aligns across 9 bases. Germline CDR1 is LNHDA and CDR2 is SQIVND (reference sequence). The J segment lost 0 bases and the V segment lost 3 bases, leaving 8 bases of the junction unmatched. This CDR3 is built from 17 residues. Partial CDR3 DNA: TGTGCCAGTAGTATGCGGACAGGGGCCCCGTCTAACTATGGC. Its translation is CASSMRTGAPSNYG. The full CDR3 protein reads CASSMRTGAPSNYGYTF.

This clone was picked up many times. The read ends 3 residues before the CDR3 terminus; that terminus is restored from the germline J gene. This sequence joins TRBV29-1 and TRBJ2-1; no clear D gene. CDR3 size: 15 residues. The ends were cut back, 4 bases at V and 4 bases at J, with 17 bases in the middle. Per the germline V gene, CDR1 is SQVTM and CDR2 is ANQGSEA. CDR3 protein: CSVGKTPKAYNEQFF. The covered CDR3 bases are TGCAGCGTTGGTAAGACACCCAAAGCTTACAATGAG.

In this sample, this clone turned up a few times. The read comes to an end 3 residues before the CDR3 does, leaving the germline J gene to fill in the end. The chain links TRBV29-1 to TRBJ2-3; no clear D gene. The CDR3 totals 13 residues. Looked up from germline, CDR1 is SQVTM and CDR2 is ANQGSEA. CDR3 DNA, as far as it was read: TGCAGCGGCCGTCCCGGGTCGGTGGAGACG. This encodes CSGRPGSVET. The entire CDR3 protein reads CSGRPGSVETQYF.

The table lists this clone with many counts. The read stops 3 residues short of the end of the CDR3; the missing end is completed from the germline J gene. The chain has TRBV28 and TRBJ2-7; 10 positions match TRBD1. J was trimmed by 3 bases and V by 4 bases; bases with no gene match: 3. This CDR3 contains 14 residues. Germline CDR1 reads MDHEN; CDR2 reads SYDVKM. CDR3 DNA, as far as it was read: TGTGCCAGCAGTTCCGGGACAGGGGTCTACGAG. The encoded protein is CASSSGTGVYE. The complete CDR3 protein is CASSSGTGVYEQYF.

The part of the CDR3 DNA that was read is TGCAGTGCTACCTCCGGGACTTCCTTTTCAGAGACC. Its translation: CSATSGTSFSET. Given in full, the CDR3 is CSATSGTSFSETAFF. This sequence joins TRBV20-1 and TRBJ1-1, with a possible D match to TRBD1 (5 bases). Coverage ceases 3 residues before the CDR3 finishes, and the germline J gene fills in the end. The CDR3 covers 15 residues. Germline V gives CDR1 DFQATT, CDR2 SNEGSKA (reference sequence).

This clone was recorded at least ten times. The CDR3 end lies 3 residues beyond the end of the read and is filled in from the germline J gene. The gene calls are TRBV9 and TRBJ2-2, with 11 bases lining up with TRBD2. The germline gives CDR1 SGDLS, CDR2 YYNGEE. The CDR3 has 16 residues. V shed 1 base, J shed 1 base, and the junction held 0 bases outside the gene matches. This CDR3 reads CASSVTSGRNTGELFF. CDR3 bases read: TGTGCCAGCAGCGTAACTAGCGGGAGGAACACCGGGGAG.